A selection of T cell receptor beta chains follows, all from one sample in a study of early T cells in non-severe SARS-CoV-2 infection. TCRdb passed the 5' RACE reads through MiXCR, listing each CDR3 protein once. In the table there are tens of thousands of distinct CDR3 sequences, over 9% of which are singletons. Sequences were derived from whole blood, sampled at baseline. All receptors derive from an adult who was a healthcare worker with PCR-confirmed SARS-CoV-2 infection or an uninfected control (not recorded which). Both conserved end residues are part of each CDR3. A D gene is named only where the DNA matches it firmly. Clone size is stated in some rows and not others, as once, few, many or a class when expanded.

NA	NA	TRBJ2-3	TRBV7-3	CASSLTSSDTQYF	TGTGCCAGCAGCCTGACTAGTTCAGATACGCAGTATTTT
few	TRBD2	TRBJ2-1	TRBV6-5	CASSYQLAGGPYEQFF	TGTGCCAGCAGTTACCAACTAGCGGGGGGGCCGTATGAGCAGTTCTTC
many	NA	TRBJ2-7	TRBV7-2	CASSPSPAYEQYF	TGTGCCAGCAGCCCCTCGCCGGCCTACGAGCAGTACTTC
NA	TRBD1	TRBJ1-4	TRBV10-3	CAIRDRGNEKLFF	TGTGCCATCAGGGACAGGGGGAATGAAAAACTGTTTTTT
many	NA	TRBJ1-5	TRBV30	CAWSVRPGGQPQHF	TGTGCCTGGAGTGTACGACCGGGGGGTCAGCCCCAGCATTTT
NA	NA	TRBJ2-3	TRBV3-1	CASRSGGRSTDTQYF	TGTGCCAGCAGATCGGGCGGACGTAGCACAGATACGCAGTATTTT
NA	NA	TRBJ2-2	TRBV12-3/TRBV12-4	CASSFPRADTGELFF	TGTGCCAGCAGTTTCCCCAGGGCCGACACCGGGGAGCTGTTTTTT
NA	TRBD1	TRBJ1-4	TRBV7-2	CASSGSGTDEKLFF	TGTGCCAGCAGCGGATCCGGGACAGATGAAAAACTGTTTTTT
NA	NA	TRBJ2-1	TRBV7-9	CASSSLAASYNEQFF	TGTGCCAGCAGCTCACTAGCCGCCTCCTACAATGAGCAGTTCTTC
few	NA	TRBJ1-4	TRBV11-2	CASSLVAGNNEKLFF	TGTGCCAGCAGCTTAGTGGCGGGGAATAATGAAAAACTGTTTTTT
NA	NA	TRBJ1-1	TRBV28	CASTLAVDGTEAFF	TGTGCCAGCACCCTCGCAGTAGACGGAACTGAAGCTTTCTTT
NA	NA	TRBJ1-4	TRBV7-9	CASTLSGARWAGKEKLFF	TGTGCCAGCACCTTATCGGGCGCCAGGTGGGCAGGGAAGGAAAAACTGTTTTTT
many	NA	TRBJ2-5	TRBV11-2	CASSLEAGPPRETQYF	TGTGCCAGCAGCTTAGAGGCAGGACCACCAAGAGAGACCCAGTACTTC
few	TRBD2	TRBJ2-3	TRBV3-1	CASSHLTSGRGDTQYF	TGTGCCAGCAGCCATCTGACTAGCGGAAGGGGAGATACGCAGTATTTT
NA	NA	TRBJ1-5	TRBV5-1	CASSSSGGAYQPQHF	TGCGCCAGCAGCTCGAGTGGAGGGGCATATCAGCCCCAGCATTTT
many	NA	TRBJ2-5	TRBV9	CASSVGGGPQETQYF	TGTGCCAGCAGCGTAGGTGGGGGACCCCAAGAGACCCAGTACTTC
NA	NA	TRBJ2-3	TRBV29-1	CSVPRDTDTQYF	TGCAGCGTTCCAAGGGACACAGATACGCAGTATTTT
many	NA	TRBJ1-2	TRBV29-1	CSVVVESYGYTF	TGCAGCGTTGTCGTAGAGAGTTATGGCTACACCTTC
NA	NA	TRBJ1-5	TRBV7-2	CASSFPDQPQHF	TGTGCCAGCAGCTTTCCCGATCAGCCCCAGCATTTT
NA	NA	TRBJ2-1	TRBV2	CASSGVYEQFF	TGTGCCAGCAGTGGAGTTTATGAGCAGTTCTTC
NA	TRBD1	TRBJ2-5	TRBV7-6	CASSLTGTGKETQYF	TGTGCCAGCAGCTTAACCGGGACAGGGAAAGAGACCCAGTACTTC
many	TRBD1	TRBJ2-1	TRBV27	CASSLNRGLGEQFF	TGTGCCAGCAGTTTAAACAGGGGGCTTGGTGAGCAGTTCTTC
many	NA	TRBJ2-1	TRBV24-1	CATSDDRGHEQFF	TGTGCCACCAGTGATGACCGAGGGCATGAGCAGTTCTTC
few	NA	TRBJ2-7	TRBV20-1	CSAIYLVGGATYEQYF	TGCAGTGCTATCTACCTTGTGGGGGGGGCTACCTACGAGCAGTACTTC
few	NA	TRBJ2-1	TRBV18	CASSPAILGQDRDEQFF	TGTGCCAGCTCACCGGCCATTTTGGGGCAGGATAGGGATGAGCAGTTCTTC
NA	NA	TRBJ1-1	TRBV3-1	CASSQSREAFF	TGTGCCAGCAGCCAGTCACGTGAAGCTTTCTTT
NA	NA	TRBJ1-1	TRBV20-1	CSAIGTLNTEAFF	TGCAGTGCTATAGGGACCTTGAACACTGAAGCTTTCTTT
few	NA	TRBJ2-3	TRBV11-2	CASKGTDRGTQYF	TGTGCCAGCAAGGGGACGGATCGGGGTACGCAGTATTTT
NA	NA	TRBJ1-1	TRBV19	CDSRPEPFSQAFF	TGTGACAGTAGACCAGAGCCCTTCTCCCAAGCTTTCTTT
many	NA	TRBJ1-3	TRBV29-1	CSVEEGPGNTIYF	TGCAGCGTTGAGGAGGGGCCAGGAAACACCATATATTTT
few	TRBD1	TRBJ1-4	TRBV12-3/TRBV12-4	CASSLRDRGNEKLFF	TGTGCCAGCAGTCTCCGGGACAGGGGGAATGAAAAACTGTTTTTT
few	TRBD1	TRBJ2-7	TRBV6-6	CASRDRSGGEQYF	TGTGCCAGCAGGGACAGGTCAGGGGGCGAGCAGTACTTC
NA	NA	TRBJ2-1	TRBV7-2	CASSQFDSNEQFF	TGTGCCAGCAGCCAATTTGACAGCAATGAGCAGTTCTTC
NA	NA	TRBJ2-2	TRBV11-2	CASPNRPVANTGELFF	TGTGCCAGCCCCAACCGACCGGTCGCGAACACCGGGGAGCTGTTTTTT
few	NA	TRBJ1-5	TRBV20-1	CSARDPFRGGNQPQHF	TGCAGTGCTAGAGATCCCTTCCGAGGGGGCAATCAGCCCCAGCATTTT
many	TRBD2	TRBJ2-7	TRBV5-6	CASSRRVGGGFYEQYF	TGTGCCAGCAGCCGGCGAGTGGGCGGGGGGTTCTACGAGCAGTACTTC
NA	NA	TRBJ1-2	TRBV6-8	CASTPLGNVDGYTF	TGTGCCAGCACTCCCTTGGGCAATGTTGATGGCTACACCTTC
few	NA	TRBJ2-7	TRBV7-9	CASSLRTNSYEQYF	TGTGCCAGCAGCTTAAGGACCAACTCCTACGAGCAGTACTTC
NA	TRBD2	TRBJ2-1	TRBV7-3	CASSLAGTNNEQFF	TGTGCCAGCAGCTTAGCGGGGACTAACAATGAGCAGTTCTTC
many	TRBD2	TRBJ2-5	TRBV20-1	CSAPSLGGGAGIRETQYF	TGCAGTGCCCCCTCCCTCGGCGGGGGGGCTGGGATTCGAGAGACCCAGTACTTC
few	NA	TRBJ2-2	TRBV11-2	CASSLRGAMDTGELFF	TGTGCCAGCAGTTTGCGGGGTGCGATGGACACCGGGGAGCTGTTTTTT
few	NA	TRBJ1-4	TRBV28	CASTSPGRLNEKLFF	TGTGCCAGCACCAGTCCAGGGAGACTTAATGAAAAACTGTTTTTT